A single sample gave rise to the 10 T cell receptor beta chains below, sequenced in a study of shared clonotypes between healthy human individuals. The repertoire was sequenced with immunoSEQ multiplex PCR; TCRdb's copy has only in-frame clones and lacks some. The sample carries over a million clones, 75% to 85% recorded once. Source material: memory CD4+ T cells from PBMCs. Subset defined: CD45RA-negative fraction. The receptor set was obtained from a man aged 18 to 35 in good health. Some clones in this sample may be carry-over from other donors' samples.

This clone was seen a handful of times. The chain is built from TRBV10-3 and TRBJ1-2; TRBD1 matches 10 bases. This CDR3 has 14 residues. After removal of 5 bases from V and 8 bases from J, the junction contained 8 bases not matched to a gene. The germline CDR1 and CDR2 sequences are ENHRY and SYGVKD. In DNA, the CDR3 is TGTGCCATCAGTCCCGGACAGGGGGATCGAGGCTACACCTTC. Translated, it gives CAISPGQGDRGYTF.

This chain links TRBV5-1 with TRBJ1-2; TRBD1 aligns across 10 bases. The V gene end was trimmed by 3 bases and the J gene end by 6 bases; junction bases not matched to a gene: 2. This CDR3 region has 13 residues. Germline CDR1 SGHRS, CDR2 YFSETQ. CDR3 bases: TGCGCCAGCAGCTGGGGGACAGGGGATGGCTACACCTTC. It encodes CASSWGTGDGYTF.

Comments on this clone: Germline and junction disagree at one end, which may indicate a read error. The rearrangement links TRBV11-2 to TRBJ2-5; D is perhaps TRBD2 (5 bases). In germline, CDR1 is SGHAT, CDR2 FQNNGV. The CDR3 spans 14 residues. CDR3 DNA: TGTGCCAGCAGCTCAACTAGTCTGCAAGGGACCCAGTACTTC. It is translated as CASSSTSLQGTQYF.

This clone was counted between two and nine times. This chain connects TRBV5-1 to TRBJ2-1; 10 nucleotides line up with TRBD2. Looked up from germline, CDR1 is SGHRS and CDR2 is YFSETQ. Trimming took 5 bases from V and 5 from J; bases not matched to a gene: 4. The length of the CDR3 is 14 residues. This chain's CDR3 is CASSLLAGHNEQFF. CDR3 coding DNA: TGCGCCAGCAGTTTACTAGCGGGGCACAATGAGCAGTTCTTC.

The chain combines TRBV5-4 with TRBJ1-2; D may be TRBD1 (5 bases). Germline CDR1 is SGHNT and CDR2 is YYREEE (reference sequence). The ends were cut back, 1 base at V and 2 bases at J, with 18 bases in the middle. The CDR3 is 17 residues long. The CDR3 bases are TGTGCCAGCAGCTTGTGGGGAGGGGCAGGGAAGAACTATGGCTACACCTTC. Its translation: CASSLWGGAGKNYGYTF.

This clone was detected ten times or more. This chain joins TRBV28 and TRBJ2-3, with 7 bases fitting TRBD1. Losses at the gene ends were 3 bases for V and 1 base for J; bases not matched to a gene: 7. Looked up from germline, CDR1 is MDHEN and CDR2 is SYDVKM. CDR3 length: 16 residues. CDR3 in DNA: TGTGCCAGCAGTTTGACAGGGTATAGAGGCACAGATACGCAGTATTTT. Translation: CASSLTGYRGTDTQYF.

A few counts support this clone. The chain combines TRBV7-8 with TRBJ2-1; no definite D call. The germline V gene encodes CDR1 SGHVS and CDR2 FQNEAQ. Trimming took off 4 bases at V and 8 bases at J, with 18 bases between the two ends. The CDR3 totals 15 residues. The CDR3: CASSYHEGRGDEQFF. CDR3 DNA sequence: TGTGCCAGCAGCTATCACGAAGGCAGAGGCGATGAGCAGTTCTTC.

This clone showed up just once. Within the sample, other DNA sequences also encode this same CDR3. The chain has TRBV18 and TRBJ1-2; tentative D call: TRBD1 (5 bases). The CDR3 is 13 residues long. V was cut by 3 bases and J by 3 bases, with 8 bases left in between. Germline CDR1 is KGHSH and CDR2 is LQKENI. The CDR3 reads CASSPGQDYGYTF. In DNA form, the CDR3 reads TGTGCCAGCTCACCCGGACAAGACTATGGCTACACCTTC.

The rearrangement joins TRBV7-9 to TRBJ2-7, with 11 nucleotides matching TRBD2. The V and J ends lost 5 bases and 6 bases, in that order; junction bases with no gene match: 6. Germline assignment: CDR1 SEHNR and CDR2 FQNEAQ (reference sequence). The CDR3 has 14 amino acids. CDR3 bases: TGTGCCAGCAGCCGACTAGCGGGGTTGTTCGAGCAGTACTTC. It is translated as CASSRLAGLFEQYF.

This clone has just a few counts. V and J are TRBV7-9 and TRBJ1-1, with D unclear. Looked up from germline, CDR1 is SEHNR and CDR2 is FQNEAQ (reference sequence). V lost 6 bases and J 9 bases, leaving 20 bases between the germline ends. The CDR3 has 14 residues. CDR3 in amino acids: CASSRSVTGGQAFF. DNA of the CDR3: TGTGCCAGCAGTCGAAGTGTAACGGGAGGACAAGCTTTCTTT. Based on the CDR3 plus reference TRBV7-9 and TRBJ1-1, the full variable domain is DTGVSQNPRHKITKRGQNVTFRCDPISEHNRLYWYRQTLGQGPEFLTYFQNEAQLEKSRLLSDRFSAERPKGSFSTLEIQRTEQGDSAMYLCASSRSVTGGQAFFGQGTRLTVV.